This TCR beta chain was observed in a study of T-cell reconstitution after alpha-beta-depleted transplantation in children (dated by TCRdb to about 2016). About the investigation overall: Using TCR repertoire profiling, the study quantitatively followed how T-cell immune reconstitution unfolded in children after TCRalphabeta/CD19-depleted allogeneic hematopoietic cell transplantation.

From its cysteine to its phenylalanine, the CDR3 spans 14 amino acids. Only the CDR3 part of the read is kept: 42 bases, read in frame from the first base. From a lookup of the germline V gene, CDR1 and CDR2 are SGHRS and YFSETQ. Trimming takes 0 bases from V and 2 bases from J, and the germline ends sit 7 bases apart. This clonotype has ten or more counts. What this receptor recognizes is not known. The input lacks base qualities; no much larger clone sits a single base away. The receptor library was made with PCR. These reads were obtained on an Illumina HiSeq 2500. Molecular barcoding was employed in the preparation of TCR libraries, with unique molecular identifiers being used to normalize TCRbeta repertoire quantification. TCRdb reprocessing: public reads trimmed at Q25 with fastp, clones called with MiXCR, in-frame beta chains kept. Identical CDR3 proteins give one entry, which carries the most common genes and DNA. This sample is represented by around 78,000 distinct CDR3 sequences; about 7% of them were singletons. 2% to 3% of the sample rests with the top ten.

The chain uses TRBV5-1 and TRBJ2-3, with no confident D gene call. The TCR was taken from a human donor who donated a stem cell graft to a child with acute lymphoblastic leukemia. This specimen consisted of PBMCs from the stem cell graft donor, obtained from the stem cell graft. The CDR3: CASSLAQITDTQYF. DNA sequence: TGCGCCAGCAGCTTGGCCCAGATCACAGATACGCAGTATTTT.